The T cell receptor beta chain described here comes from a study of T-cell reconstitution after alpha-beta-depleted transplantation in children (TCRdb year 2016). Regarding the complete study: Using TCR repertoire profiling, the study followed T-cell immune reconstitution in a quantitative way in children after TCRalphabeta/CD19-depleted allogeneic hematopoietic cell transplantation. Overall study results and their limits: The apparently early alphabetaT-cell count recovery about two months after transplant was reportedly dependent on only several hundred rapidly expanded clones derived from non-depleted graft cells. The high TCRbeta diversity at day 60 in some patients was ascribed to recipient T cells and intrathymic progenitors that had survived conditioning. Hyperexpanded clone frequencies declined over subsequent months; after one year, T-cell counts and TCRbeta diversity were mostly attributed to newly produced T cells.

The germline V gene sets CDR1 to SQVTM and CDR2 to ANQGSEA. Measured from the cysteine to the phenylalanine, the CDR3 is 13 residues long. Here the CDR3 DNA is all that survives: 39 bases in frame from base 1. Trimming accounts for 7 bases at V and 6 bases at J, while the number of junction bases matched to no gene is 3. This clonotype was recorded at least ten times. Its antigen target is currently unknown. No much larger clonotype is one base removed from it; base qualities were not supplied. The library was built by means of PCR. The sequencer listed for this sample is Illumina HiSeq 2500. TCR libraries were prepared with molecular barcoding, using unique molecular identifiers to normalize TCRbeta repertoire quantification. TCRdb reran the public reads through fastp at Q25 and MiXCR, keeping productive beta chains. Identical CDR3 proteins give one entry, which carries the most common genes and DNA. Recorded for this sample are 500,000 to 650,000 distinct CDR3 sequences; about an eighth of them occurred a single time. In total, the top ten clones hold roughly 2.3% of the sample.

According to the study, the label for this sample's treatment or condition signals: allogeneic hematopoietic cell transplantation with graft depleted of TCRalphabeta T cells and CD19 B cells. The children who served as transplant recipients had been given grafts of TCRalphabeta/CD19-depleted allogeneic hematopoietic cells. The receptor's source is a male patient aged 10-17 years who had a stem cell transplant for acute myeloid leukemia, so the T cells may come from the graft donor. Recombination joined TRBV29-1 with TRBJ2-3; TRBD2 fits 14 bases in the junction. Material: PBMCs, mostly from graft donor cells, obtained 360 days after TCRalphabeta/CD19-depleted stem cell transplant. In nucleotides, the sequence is TGCAGCGCGGGACTAGCGGGAGTGGATACGCAGTATTTT. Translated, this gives CSAGLAGVDTQYF.